Sequencing of this T cell receptor (beta chain) was carried out in a study of cytomegalovirus exposure and HLA in healthy donors. Whether this donor was CMV seropositive was not recorded. The primer mix had 60 Vbeta and 13 Jbeta primers. Clones were read by immunoSEQ multiplex PCR, and TCRdb kept only the in-frame ones, dropping some. The sample includes 100,000 or so clones, around 68% of them seen just once. Regarding the study as a whole: Some V segments, including TRBV6-2 and TRBV6-3, were excluded as indistinguishable. The study labeled more than 150 TCR beta chains cytomegalovirus-associated.

Details on this clone: Its antigen is not identified.

J gave up 3 bases and V 5 bases, and 5 bases lay outside the gene matches. Per germline, CDR1 SGHNT and CDR2 YYREEE (reference sequence). The CDR3 spans 16 residues. This sequence was found in a human donor in good health. The sequencing sample was made of PBMCs. This chain uses TRBV5-4 with TRBJ2-2; 12 bases align to TRBD2. The CDR3 reads CASSRGTSGYTGELFF. Written as DNA, the CDR3 is TGTGCCAGCAGTCGTGGGACTAGCGGGTACACCGGGGAGCTGTTTTTT.